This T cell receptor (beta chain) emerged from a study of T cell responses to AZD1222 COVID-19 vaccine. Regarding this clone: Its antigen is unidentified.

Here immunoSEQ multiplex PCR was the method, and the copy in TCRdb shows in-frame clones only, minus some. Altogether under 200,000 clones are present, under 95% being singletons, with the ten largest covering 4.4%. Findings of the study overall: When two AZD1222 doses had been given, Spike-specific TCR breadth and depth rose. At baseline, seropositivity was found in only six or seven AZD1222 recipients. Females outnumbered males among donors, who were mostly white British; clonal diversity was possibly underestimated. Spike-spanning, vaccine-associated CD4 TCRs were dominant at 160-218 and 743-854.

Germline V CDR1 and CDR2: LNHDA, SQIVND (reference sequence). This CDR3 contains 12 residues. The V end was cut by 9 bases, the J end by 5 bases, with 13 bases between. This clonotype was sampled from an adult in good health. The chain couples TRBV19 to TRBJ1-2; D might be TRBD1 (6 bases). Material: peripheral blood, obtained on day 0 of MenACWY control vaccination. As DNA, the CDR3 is TGTGCCAGCCAGACAGGTCCTTATGGCTACACCTTC. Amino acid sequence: CASQTGPYGYTF.